This T cell receptor (beta chain) was recorded in a study of blood T cell repertoires in COVID-19. For the study at large: Whether acute or convalescent, the COVID-19 samples came from the United States, Italy and Spain.

In the authors' methods: Reference gene primer amplification gave estimated nucleated cell counts. Here immunoSEQ multiplex PCR was the method, and the copy in TCRdb shows in-frame clones only, minus some. V and J calls and clone size are copied from that table; D and trimming were computed from the DNA. The sample consists of roughly 150,000 clones, 80% to 90% of them appearing once. The receptor was derived from a woman between 40 and 55 years old with acute or convalescent COVID-19. Sequenced material: peripheral blood.

CDR3 protein: CASSSNTGSSTGELFF. The CDR3 DNA sequence: TGTGCCAGCAGCTCCAATACAGGGTCGAGCACCGGGGAGCTGTTTTTT. The chain is built from TRBV9 and TRBJ2-2; the D gene is possibly TRBD1 (6 bases). Germline values: CDR1 SGDLS, CDR2 YYNGEE. V lost 4 bases and J lost 4, with 17 bases in between. CDR3 length: 16 residues.